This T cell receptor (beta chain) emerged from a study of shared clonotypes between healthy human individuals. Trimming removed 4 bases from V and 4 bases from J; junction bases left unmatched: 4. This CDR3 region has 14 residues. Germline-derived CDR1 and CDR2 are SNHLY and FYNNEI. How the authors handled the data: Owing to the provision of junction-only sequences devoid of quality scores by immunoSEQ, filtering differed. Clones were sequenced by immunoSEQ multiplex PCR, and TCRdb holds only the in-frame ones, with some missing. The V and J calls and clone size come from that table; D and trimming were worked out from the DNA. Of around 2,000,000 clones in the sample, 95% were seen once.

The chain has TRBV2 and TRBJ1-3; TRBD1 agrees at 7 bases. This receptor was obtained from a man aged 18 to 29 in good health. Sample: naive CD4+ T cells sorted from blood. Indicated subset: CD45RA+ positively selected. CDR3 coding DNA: TGTGCCAGCAGTGGACAGGGAGGCGGAAACACCATATATTTT. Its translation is CASSGQGGGNTIYF.